These 8 T cell receptor beta chains share one sample of origin, sequenced in a study of blood T cell repertoires in COVID-19. Method: immunoSEQ multiplex PCR; TCRdb's copy keeps in-frame clones and lacks some. The table records 40,000 to 45,000 clones, around nine tenths of them present only once. Input material: peripheral blood. These receptors all stem from a man between 35 and 55 years old with COVID-19, enrolled during active disease.

V gene TRBV6-5 combines with J gene TRBJ2-3; D possibly corresponds to TRBD2 (6 bases). Looked up from germline, CDR1 is MNHEY and CDR2 is SVGAGI. Deletions cut 2 bases from V and 2 bases from J, with 11 bases between. The CDR3 consists of 15 residues. The CDR3: CASSYNGLTTDTQYF. The CDR3 DNA is TGTGCCAGCAGTTACAATGGACTAACCACAGATACGCAGTATTTT.

This chain connects TRBV19 to TRBJ1-6, with D uncertain. Germline-derived CDR1 and CDR2 are LNHDA and SQIVND (reference sequence). The length of the CDR3 is 18 residues. V lost 1 base to trimming and J lost 0 bases, with 13 bases between them. Here the CDR3 reads CASSIVFLEASYNSPLHF. Written as DNA, the CDR3 is TGTGCCAGTAGTATAGTTTTCTTAGAAGCCTCCTATAATTCACCCCTCCACTTT.

This clone was counted once. This chain joins TRBV10-2 and TRBJ1-2; 11 nucleotides align to TRBD1. With 7 bases clipped from V and 4 bases from J, the junction kept 8 bases outside the gene matches. The germline gives CDR1 WSHSY, CDR2 SAAADI. The CDR3 sequence is 15 residues long. DNA for the CDR3: TGCGCCAGCACCGGGACAGGGGGGAAATTCTATGGCTACACCTTC. Translated: CASTGTGGKFYGYTF.

The chain couples TRBV5-1 to TRBJ2-5; a weak D match, TRBD1 (6 bases). Germline V gene data show CDR1 as SGHRS and CDR2 as YFSETQ. V was pared by 0 bases and J by 5 bases, with 11 bases between. The CDR3 has 14 amino acids. CDR3 protein: CASSLEAGEETQYF. CDR3 nucleotide sequence: TGCGCCAGCAGCTTGGAGGCAGGGGAGGAGACCCAGTACTTC.

This sequence joins TRBV11-3 and TRBJ1-1, with D tentatively TRBD1 (6 bases). Germline lookup yields CDR1 SGHNT and CDR2 YENEEA. This CDR3 spans 15 amino acids. Trimming stripped 5 bases from V and 1 base from J, with 14 bases between. CDR3: CASSEPGTTNTEAFF. DNA of the CDR3: TGTGCCAGCAGCGAACCCGGGACAACGAACACTGAAGCTTTCTTT.

This rearrangement joins TRBV10-3 to TRBJ1-1; a weak D match, TRBD1 (5 bases). This CDR3 region has 13 residues. V dropped 11 bases and J dropped 3 bases, with 16 bases sitting between them. The germline gives CDR1 ENHRY, CDR2 SYGVKD. The DNA of the CDR3 is TGTGCCGTATTAAGGTCGGGGGACACTGAAGCTTTCTTT. Encoded protein: CAVLRSGDTEAFF.

The V call is TRBV5-6, the J call TRBJ2-5; TRBD1 agrees at 12 bases. CDR1 SGHDT and CDR2 YYEEEE come from the germline V gene. CDR3 length: 18 residues. Trimming took 4 bases from V and 2 from J; bases not matched to a gene: 12. CDR3 DNA sequence: TGTGCCAGCAGCGTGCCGGGACAGGGGGCGCGAGGGCAAGAGACCCAGTACTTC. Protein product: CASSVPGQGARGQETQYF.

CDR3 sequence (DNA): TGTGCCAGCAGTTTTAAGGGGGCTTCGGGCTACACCTTC. It specifies CASSFKGASGYTF. V and J are TRBV12-3 or TRBV12-4 and TRBJ1-2; 7 bases fit TRBD1. CDR3 length equals 13 residues. V lost 3 bases and J lost 8; bases outside the gene matches: 6.